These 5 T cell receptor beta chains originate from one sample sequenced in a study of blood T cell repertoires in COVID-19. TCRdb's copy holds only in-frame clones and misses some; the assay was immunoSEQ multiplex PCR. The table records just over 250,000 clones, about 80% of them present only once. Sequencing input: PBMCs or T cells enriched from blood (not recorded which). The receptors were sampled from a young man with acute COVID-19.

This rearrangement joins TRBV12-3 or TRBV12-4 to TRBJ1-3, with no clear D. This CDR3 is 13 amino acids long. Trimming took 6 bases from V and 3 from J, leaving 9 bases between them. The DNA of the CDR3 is TGTGCCAGCAGGGCCTCAGGTGGAAACACCATATATTTT. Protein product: CASRASGGNTIYF.

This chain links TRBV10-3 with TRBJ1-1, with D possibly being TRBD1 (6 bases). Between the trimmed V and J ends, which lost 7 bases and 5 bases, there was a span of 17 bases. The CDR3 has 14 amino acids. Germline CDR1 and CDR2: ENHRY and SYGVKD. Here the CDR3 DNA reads TGTGCCATCACCAAACAGGGCGCGCCGACTGAAGCTTTCTTT. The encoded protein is CAITKQGAPTEAFF.

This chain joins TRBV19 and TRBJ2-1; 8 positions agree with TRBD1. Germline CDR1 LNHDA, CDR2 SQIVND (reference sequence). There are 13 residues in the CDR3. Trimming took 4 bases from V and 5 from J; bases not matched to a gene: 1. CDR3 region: CASSRQGNNEQFF. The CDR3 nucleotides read TGTGCCAGTAGTAGACAGGGGAACAATGAGCAGTTCTTC.

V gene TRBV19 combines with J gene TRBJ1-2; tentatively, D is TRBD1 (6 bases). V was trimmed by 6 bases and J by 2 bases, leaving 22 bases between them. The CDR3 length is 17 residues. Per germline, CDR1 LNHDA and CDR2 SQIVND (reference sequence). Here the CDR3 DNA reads TGTGCCAGTAGGGGGAGGGACACCCTGACGGTCAACTATGGCTACACCTTC. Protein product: CASRGRDTLTVNYGYTF.

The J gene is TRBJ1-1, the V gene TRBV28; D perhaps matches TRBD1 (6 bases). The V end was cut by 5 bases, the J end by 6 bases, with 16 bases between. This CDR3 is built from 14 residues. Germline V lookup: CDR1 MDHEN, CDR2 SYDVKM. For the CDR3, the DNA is TGTGCCAGCAGTCGAAACAGGGAGGGCCCTGAAGCTTTCTTT. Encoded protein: CASSRNREGPEAFF.